The sequence of this TCR beta chain was determined in a study of blood T cell repertoires in COVID-19. In its sample, this clone was seen a few times. The CDR3 extends over 13 amino acids. Germline CDR1 is LGHDT and CDR2 is YNNKEL (reference sequence). V lost 4 bases, J lost 8 bases, and 2 bases stayed unmatched. The data were produced by immunoSEQ multiplex PCR, yet TCRdb's version contains in-frame clones alone and is incomplete. The table has approximately 160,000 clones, 86% seen once; the top ten hold 3% to 4%. Sequenced: peripheral blood. The receptor was derived from a woman aged 70 to 79 with acute or convalescent COVID-19. V is TRBV3-1 (or the pseudogene TRBV3-2) and J is TRBJ1-6; 7 bases align to TRBD1. CDR3 sequence: CASSPDRDSPLHF. The CDR3, as DNA: TGTGCCAGCAGCCCCGACAGGGATTCACCCCTCCACTTT.